This TCR beta chain was observed in a study of vaccination and CD4 T cells after COVID-19. Study summary: Participants were administered two doses of either the BNT162b2 or the mRNA-1273 vaccine.

Findings and caveats of the study: Convalescent participants were relatively few, and none had early post-infection timepoints studied.

MiXCR, run by TCRdb on the PCR reads, gives a single entry per CDR3 protein. This sample yields just over 20,000 distinct CDR3 sequences, of which around 58% are seen a single time; around 1.1% belongs to the top ten. This clonotype was counted a single time. The antigen is unknown. Germline CDR1 and CDR2: SQVTM and ANQGSEA. The CDR3 sequence is 11 residues long. V lost 8 bases to trimming and J lost 8 bases, with 15 bases between them. The TCR originated in a human donor who had recovered from COVID-19. Sequences were derived from CD4+ T cells from blood, sampled before SARS-CoV-2 vaccination. The genes are TRBV29-1 and TRBJ1-2; possibly TRBD1 for D (5 bases). This CDR3 reads CSFHQGGGYTF. CDR3 in DNA: TGCAGCTTCCACCAGGGAGGAGGCTACACCTTC.